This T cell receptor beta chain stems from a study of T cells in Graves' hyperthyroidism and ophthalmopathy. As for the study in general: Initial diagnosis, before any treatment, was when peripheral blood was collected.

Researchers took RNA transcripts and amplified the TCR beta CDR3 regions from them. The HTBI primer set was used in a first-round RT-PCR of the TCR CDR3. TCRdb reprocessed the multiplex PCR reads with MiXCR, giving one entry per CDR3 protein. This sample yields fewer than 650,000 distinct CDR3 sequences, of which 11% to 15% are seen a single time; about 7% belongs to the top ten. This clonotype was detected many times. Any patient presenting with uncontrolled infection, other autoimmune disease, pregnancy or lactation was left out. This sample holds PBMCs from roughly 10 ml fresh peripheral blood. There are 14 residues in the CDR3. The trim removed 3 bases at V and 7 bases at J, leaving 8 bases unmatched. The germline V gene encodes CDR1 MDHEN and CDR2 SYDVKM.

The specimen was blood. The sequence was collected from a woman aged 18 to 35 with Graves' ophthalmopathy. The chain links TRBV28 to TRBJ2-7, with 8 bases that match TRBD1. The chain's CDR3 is CASSFPDRGREQYF. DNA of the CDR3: TGTGCCAGCAGTTTCCCCGACAGGGGACGAGAGCAGTACTTC.